Shown below are 14 T cell receptor beta chains from a single sample sequenced in a study of T cell responses to AZD1222 COVID-19 vaccine. The assay was immunoSEQ multiplex PCR, and TCRdb's table has in-frame clones only and misses some. Counted here are under 95,000 clones, approximately 91% occurring once; the ten biggest clones make up less than 8.5%. The sequencing here drew on peripheral blood, taken 28 days after the second AZD1222 dose. These receptors originate from an adult who received the AZD1222 COVID-19 vaccine.

This clone was counted a few times. The chain is built from TRBV11-2 and TRBJ2-1; 9 bases match TRBD1. The CDR3 is 15 amino acids. CDR1 SGHAT and CDR2 FQNNGV come from the germline V gene. V lost 5 bases and J lost 8; bases outside the gene matches: 10. Here the CDR3 reads CASSPRTGVIDEQFF. The CDR3 region has the DNA TGTGCCAGCAGCCCCCGGACAGGGGTAATAGATGAGCAGTTCTTC.

The J gene is TRBJ1-2, the V gene TRBV6-6; D remains ambiguous. The CDR3 has 11 amino acids. Germline loops: CDR1 MNHNY, CDR2 SVGAGI (reference sequence). With 4 bases removed from V and 8 bases from J, the gap between germline ends came to 8 bases. The CDR3 region has the DNA TGTGCCAGCAGTTTGGCTGGGGGCTACACCTTC. Its protein product is CASSLAGGYTF.

The V and J genes are TRBV18 and TRBJ2-1; D perhaps matches TRBD2 (6 bases). CDR1 is KGHSH, CDR2 LQKENI, per germline. Trimming removed 3 bases from V and 7 bases from J, with 19 bases in between. The CDR3 is 16 amino acids. In DNA, the CDR3 is TGTGCCAGCTCACCGGCTTATCAGGGACTCCAAAATGAGCAGTTCTTC. Amino acids: CASSPAYQGLQNEQFF.

The chain employs TRBV4-1 and TRBJ1-3, with D possibly matching TRBD1 (5 bases). V was clipped by 2 bases and J by 2 bases, with 13 bases between them. The CDR3 extends over 16 amino acids. Germline CDR1 and CDR2: MGHRA and YSYEKL. Here the CDR3 reads CASSQPFREAGNTIYF. The DNA for the CDR3 is TGCGCCAGCAGCCAACCCTTCAGGGAAGCTGGAAACACCATATATTTT.

The chain joins TRBV5-1 to TRBJ2-5; 8 nucleotides agree with TRBD2. The CDR3 totals 14 residues. Germline values: CDR1 SGHRS, CDR2 YFSETQ. Trimming cost V 4 bases and J 3 bases; bases outside gene matches: 5. CDR3 nucleotides: TGCGCCAGCAGCCCGACAGCGGGAGAAGAGACCCAGTACTTC. Protein sequence: CASSPTAGEETQYF. Complete variable domain (other parts from reference TRBV5-1 and TRBJ2-5): KAGVTQTPRYLIKTRGQQVTLSCSPISGHRSVSWYQQTPGQGLQFLFEYFSETQRNKGNFPGRFSGRQFSNSRSEMNVSTLELGDSALYLCASSPTAGEETQYFGPGTRLLVL.

J is TRBJ1-5 and V is TRBV6-5; D is possibly TRBD1 (5 bases). Trimming took off 2 bases at V and 2 bases at J, with 10 bases between the two ends. The CDR3 totals 15 residues. CDR1 is MNHEY and CDR2 is SVGAGI in the germline V gene. The CDR3 DNA reads as TGTGCCAGCAGTTACCAGGGCGGTGGCAATCAGCCCCAGCATTTT. It codes for CASSYQGGGNQPQHF.

The chain links TRBV6-6 to TRBJ1-1; no firm D call. Trimming removed 6 bases at V and 4 bases at J, with 15 bases between. Germline V lookup: CDR1 MNHNY, CDR2 SVGAGI (reference sequence). CDR3 length equals 14 residues. This CDR3 is CASSYVGMGTEAFF. The CDR3 coding sequence is TGTGCCAGCAGCTATGTCGGGATGGGCACTGAAGCTTTCTTT.

The chain links TRBV9 to TRBJ1-3; D ambiguous. Germline CDR1 reads SGDLS; CDR2 reads YYNGEE. The CDR3 is 15 residues long. V shed 4 bases and J shed 0 bases, with 11 bases lying between them. DNA of the CDR3: TGTGCCAGCAGCCCCACACTCCACTCTGGAAACACCATATATTTT. As protein: CASSPTLHSGNTIYF.

The chain has TRBV30 and TRBJ1-1; D gene ambiguous. V lost 2 bases and J lost 1, with 8 bases in between. Germline assignment: CDR1 GTSNPN and CDR2 SVGIG (reference sequence). CDR3 size: 13 residues. This CDR3 is CAWSRQENTEAFF. The CDR3 DNA reads as TGTGCCTGGAGTCGGCAGGAGAACACTGAAGCTTTCTTT.

This clone was seen once. Other DNA sequences of this sample code for an identical CDR3. V gene TRBV12-3 or TRBV12-4 combines with J gene TRBJ1-1; D is undetermined. The ends were cut back, 3 bases at V and 1 base at J, with 6 bases in the middle. This CDR3 spans 13 amino acids. The CDR3 region has the DNA TGTGCCAGCAGTTTTGGCAGGAACACTGAAGCTTTCTTT. The encoded protein is CASSFGRNTEAFF.

This clone was seen a single time. V usage is TRBV19 and J usage is TRBJ1-5; D may be TRBD1 (6 bases). Trimming removed 4 bases from V and 2 bases from J, with 18 bases in between. The CDR3 runs 17 residues. Looked up from germline, CDR1 is LNHDA and CDR2 is SQIVND (reference sequence). Written as DNA, the CDR3 is TGTGCCAGTAGTAAACCGGGACACACGGGGGGCAATCAGCCCCAGCATTTT. Its protein product is CASSKPGHTGGNQPQHF.

V usage is TRBV30 and J usage is TRBJ1-6; TRBD1 is a possible D gene (6 bases). Germline values: CDR1 GTSNPN, CDR2 SVGIG (reference sequence). V lost 8 bases and J lost 7, with 12 bases in between. This CDR3 spans 12 amino acids. CDR3 in amino acids: CAVDRSNSPLHF. The DNA of the CDR3 is TGTGCCGTAGACAGGTCGAATTCACCCCTCCACTTT.

V gene TRBV24-1 combines with J gene TRBJ2-1; 9 nucleotides align to TRBD2. Germline V gives CDR1 KGHDR, CDR2 SFDVKD. V shed 5 bases and J 2 bases; nucleotides not matched to a gene: 18. This CDR3 has 20 residues. The CDR3, as DNA: TGTGCCACCAGTGCGCGACCGGGACTAGCCTCTCACGGCGCCTACAATGAGCAGTTCTTC. This sequence encodes CATSARPGLASHGAYNEQFF.

The J gene is TRBJ1-1, the V gene TRBV14; 7 bases match TRBD1. The CDR3 has 14 residues. Germline trimming cut 3 bases from V and 8 bases from J; bases unmatched to any gene: 9. CDR1 and CDR2 (germline): SGHDN, FVKESK. DNA of the CDR3: TGTGCCAGCAGCCAGACAGGGCTCGTCGCAGAAGCTTTCTTT. This sequence encodes CASSQTGLVAEAFF.